This T cell receptor beta chain was captured by sequencing in a study of T cells expressing NK-cell markers. Overall study: From sorted CD3+CD56+NKG2C+, CD3+CD56+NKG2C- and CD3+CD56-NKG2C+ T cells came the TCR beta repertoires.

For TCR beta, cDNA was produced by 5'RACE template switching with UMIs. TCRdb reprocessed the 5' RACE reads and stores each CDR3 protein as one record, lacking DNA. The listing records about 370,000 distinct CDR3 sequences. The CDR3 runs 11 residues. Germline values: CDR1 MNHNY, CDR2 SVGAGI (reference sequence). The chain uses TRBV6-6 and TRBJ2-1. This TCR was recovered from a woman between 50 and 59 years old in good health. Sequenced input: blood T cells: a sorted CD56 or NKG2C T cell subset, CD4+ or CD8+ T cells, or bulk PBMC T cells (not recorded which). CDR3: CASSYLEEQFF.